This entry lists 24 T cell receptor beta chains sequenced from one sample in a study of T-cell reconstitution after alpha-beta-depleted transplantation in children. The authors prepared the TCRbeta library with unique molecular identifiers. TCRdb reprocessed the PCR reads with MiXCR, giving one entry per CDR3 protein. The sample lists some 220,000 distinct CDR3 sequences, approximately 11% occurring once. The sample in question was PBMCs, obtained before TCRalphabeta/CD19-depleted stem cell transplant. The receptors come from a child younger than two with acute myeloid leukemia, due to receive a stem cell transplant.

This clonotype was recorded at least ten times. The rearrangement links TRBV10-3 to TRBJ2-1, with a weak D call TRBD1 (6 bases). This CDR3 has 13 amino acids. The V end lost 5 bases, the J end lost 4 bases, and 9 bases lay between the germline ends. Germline values: CDR1 ENHRY, CDR2 SYGVKD. CDR3 region: CAISSGTYNEQFF. The DNA of the CDR3 is TGTGCCATCAGTTCCGGGACATACAATGAGCAGTTCTTC.

This clonotype was picked up many times. The gene calls are TRBV7-2 and TRBJ1-1; D is undetermined. Trimming left V 5 bases short and J 1 base short, with 14 bases between. Germline-derived CDR1 and CDR2 are SGHTA and FQGNSA. The CDR3 covers 15 residues. CDR3 sequence: CASSPVGGKNTEAFF. CDR3 in DNA: TGTGCCAGCAGCCCGGTGGGCGGCAAGAACACTGAAGCTTTCTTT. The complete variable domain, with remaining parts taken from reference TRBV7-2 and TRBJ1-1, reads GAGVSQSPSNKVTEKGKDVELRCDPISGHTALYWYRQSLGQGLEFLIYFQGNSAPDKSGLPSDRFSAERTGGSVSTLTIQRTQQEDSAVYLCASSPVGGKNTEAFFGQGTRLTVV.

Many counts were recorded for this clonotype. This sequence joins TRBV4-1 and TRBJ2-5; no firm D call. Trimming pared 0 bases from V and 2 bases from J, leaving 1 base between. The CDR3 contains 12 residues. Germline CDR1 reads MGHRA; CDR2 reads YSYEKL. The CDR3 DNA sequence: TGCGCCAGCAGCCAAGAGCAAGAGACCCAGTACTTC. It yields the protein CASSQEQETQYF.

CDR3 region: CAASGAADSPLHF. As DNA, the CDR3 is TGTGCCGCCTCCGGGGCCGCGGATTCACCCCTCCACTTT. The V call is TRBV18, the J call TRBJ1-6; maybe TRBD1 (5 bases). Trimming removed 11 bases at V and 8 bases at J, with 16 bases between. The length of the CDR3 is 13 residues. Per germline, CDR1 KGHSH and CDR2 LQKENI.

This clonotype was detected ten times or more. The genes are TRBV20-1 and TRBJ1-4, with D unresolved. V shed 6 bases and J shed 2 bases, with 16 bases lying between them. From germline, CDR1 is DFQATT and CDR2 SNEGSKA (reference sequence). This CDR3 comprises 15 residues. The CDR3 sequence is CSAHDRQSTNEKLFF. For the CDR3, the DNA is TGCAGTGCCCATGATCGACAATCCACTAATGAAAAACTGTTTTTT.

This clonotype was detected many times. The J gene is TRBJ1-2, the V gene TRBV6-5, with D possibly being TRBD1 (6 bases). CDR3 length: 14 amino acids. V dropped 2 bases and J dropped 6 bases, with 13 bases sitting between them. Looked up from germline, CDR1 is MNHEY and CDR2 is SVGAGI. CDR3 residues: CASSYAQGLDGYTF. CDR3 DNA: TGTGCCAGCAGTTACGCACAGGGATTGGATGGCTACACCTTC.

There are many counts of this clonotype. V gene TRBV6-5 combines with J gene TRBJ2-7, with 11 bases fitting TRBD1. Germline V gene lookup returns CDR1 MNHEY and CDR2 SVGAGI. Losses at the gene ends were 9 bases for V and 3 bases for J; bases not matched to a gene: 7. The CDR3 length is 14 residues. For the CDR3, the DNA is TGTGCCAGTCGGGCCGGGACAGGGGGCTACGAGCAGTACTTC. Its protein product is CASRAGTGGYEQYF.

This chain connects TRBV2 to TRBJ1-2; TRBD1 matches at 11 bases. CDR1 and CDR2 (germline): SNHLY, FYNNEI. V trimming: 3 bases; J trimming: 6 bases; junction bases outside the gene matches: 3. The length of the CDR3 is 14 residues. CDR3 sequence (DNA): TGTGCCAGCAGTGAGTTGGGACAGGGGGATGGCTACACCTTC. Encoded protein: CASSELGQGDGYTF.

In its sample, this clonotype was seen a few times. The V gene is TRBV11-2, the J gene TRBJ2-1, with D unresolved. Trimming cost V 3 bases and J 0 bases, with 12 bases left between them. The V gene's germline CDR1 is SGHAT and CDR2 FQNNGV. The length of the CDR3 is 16 residues. The CDR3 sequence: CASSLETQSSYNEQFF. The CDR3 bases are TGTGCCAGCAGCTTGGAGACTCAAAGCTCCTACAATGAGCAGTTCTTC. The variable domain in full, completed from reference TRBV11-2 and TRBJ2-1, reads EAGVAQSPRYKIIEKRQSVAFWCNPISGHATLYWYQQILGQGPKLLIQFQNNGVVDDSQLPKDRFSAERLKGVDSTLKIQPAKLEDSAVYLCASSLETQSSYNEQFFGPGTRLTVL.

The chain has TRBV18 and TRBJ2-1; 11 bases are shared with TRBD2. This CDR3 has 20 residues. Germline CDR1 reads KGHSH; CDR2 reads LQKENI. The junction had 16 bases not matched to a gene; V was cut back by 3 bases and J by 3 bases. The CDR3 sequence is CASSPLEGLAGVALYNEQFF. CDR3 coding DNA: TGTGCCAGCTCACCCTTGGAAGGACTAGCGGGCGTAGCCCTCTACAATGAGCAGTTCTTC.

This clonotype was recorded many times. V usage is TRBV5-1 and J usage is TRBJ2-7, with unresolved D. Germline V CDR1 and CDR2: SGHRS, YFSETQ. Deletions cut 3 bases from V and 2 bases from J, with 12 bases between. The CDR3 is 14 amino acids. The CDR3 protein is CASSSLGIAYEQYF. The CDR3 nucleotides are TGCGCCAGCAGCTCCCTGGGGATTGCCTACGAGCAGTACTTC.

There are many counts of this clonotype. The V and J genes are TRBV20-1 and TRBJ1-1; D is ambiguous. In germline, CDR1 is DFQATT, CDR2 SNEGSKA (reference sequence). The CDR3 runs to 15 residues. V shed 0 bases and J shed 4 bases, with 15 bases lying between them. This CDR3 reads CSARDIPTWGTEAFF. The CDR3 region has the DNA TGCAGTGCTAGAGATATTCCCACCTGGGGCACTGAAGCTTTCTTT.

This clonotype was observed many times. The V gene is TRBV28, the J gene TRBJ1-2; TRBD1 is a possible D gene (5 bases). The CDR3 runs to 13 residues. V gave up 3 bases and J gave up 4 bases, with 9 bases separating them. Germline V gene sequence: CDR1 MDHEN, CDR2 SYDVKM. CDR3 residues: CASSLAGIYGYTF. Written as DNA, the CDR3 is TGTGCCAGCAGTTTGGCAGGGATCTATGGCTACACCTTC.

Concerning this clonotype itself: Since a much larger clone is just one base distant, this may be a read error. The chain joins TRBV9 to TRBJ2-3, with 10 bases lining up with TRBD2. J was trimmed by 4 bases and V by 4 bases; bases with no gene match: 9. The germline CDR1 and CDR2 sequences are SGDLS and YYNGEE. The CDR3 is made up of 16 amino acids. CDR3 residues: CASSPRPGTSADTQYF. The CDR3 DNA follows: TGTGCCAGCAGCCCCCGCCCCGGGACTAGCGCAGATACGCAGTATTTT.

This clonotype showed up many times. This chain links TRBV7-2 with TRBJ2-7; no reliable D call. Germline lookup yields CDR1 SGHTA and CDR2 FQGNSA. Trimming stripped 5 bases from V and 5 bases from J, with 10 bases between. There are 12 residues in the CDR3. The CDR3 is CASSPALHEQYF. In DNA, the CDR3 is TGTGCCAGCAGCCCGGCCCTCCACGAGCAGTACTTC.

As to this clonotype: Being one base from a much bigger clone, this may be a read error. CDR3 region: CASSRLGELVGYEQYF. CDR3 nucleotide sequence: TGTGCCAGCAGCCGCCTCGGAGAACTAGTGGGCTACGAGCAGTACTTC. The rearrangement links TRBV3-1 to TRBJ2-7; tentative D call: TRBD2 (5 bases). The CDR3 consists of 16 residues. Per germline, CDR1 LGHDT and CDR2 YNNKEL (reference sequence). Trimming took off 4 bases at V and 3 bases at J, with 19 bases between the two ends.

This clonotype came up many times. V usage is TRBV12-3 or TRBV12-4 and J usage is TRBJ1-6; unclear D gene. V lost 2 bases to trimming and J lost 8 bases, with 7 bases between them. The CDR3 covers 13 residues. DNA of the CDR3: TGTGCCAGCAGTTTACTCGTGGATTCACCCCTCCACTTT. Translating it yields CASSLLVDSPLHF.

This clonotype has at least ten counts. The chain combines TRBV7-2 with TRBJ2-7, with D possibly TRBD2 on 6 matching bases. V lost 6 bases, J lost 3 bases, and 21 bases lay in between. Germline CDR1 is SGHTA and CDR2 is FQGNSA. CDR3 length: 16 amino acids. The CDR3: CASSSNSLATFYEQYF. In DNA form, the CDR3 reads TGTGCCAGCAGTTCAAACTCGCTAGCGACATTCTACGAGCAGTACTTC.

This clonotype appeared a few times. V gene TRBV7-9 combines with J gene TRBJ1-1, with D possibly being TRBD1 (6 bases). Germline V gene lookup returns CDR1 SEHNR and CDR2 FQNEAQ (reference sequence). Trimming took 6 bases from V and 1 from J, leaving 9 bases between them. This CDR3 contains 13 residues. Here the CDR3 DNA reads TGTGCCAGCAGAGCGACAGGGAACACTGAAGCTTTCTTT. It codes for CASRATGNTEAFF.

This clonotype was seen ten or more times. The chain joins TRBV6-5 to TRBJ1-5, with D unresolved. The V end was cut by 8 bases, the J end by 5 bases, with 16 bases between. Germline loops: CDR1 MNHEY, CDR2 SVGAGI. The CDR3 runs to 14 residues. The DNA of the CDR3 is TGTGCCAGCCACGACCGGGGAATTTATCAGCCCCAGCATTTT. Translating gives CASHDRGIYQPQHF.

This clonotype came up many times. This chain joins TRBV5-5 and TRBJ1-5; 7 bases fit TRBD1. The CDR3 totals 15 residues. Per the germline V gene, CDR1 is SGHKS and CDR2 is YYEKEE (reference sequence). J gave up 5 bases and V 4 bases, and 9 bases lay outside the gene matches. The CDR3 sequence: CASSPSTGYDQPQHF. CDR3 DNA: TGTGCCAGCAGCCCCTCGACAGGGTATGATCAGCCCCAGCATTTT.

This clonotype was observed a handful of times. J is TRBJ1-1 and V is TRBV12-3 or TRBV12-4; D unresolved. The CDR3 covers 11 residues. Trimming pared 6 bases from V and 11 bases from J, leaving 13 bases between. As DNA, the CDR3 is TGTGCCAGCAGCTCCGGGCCCCGGGCTTTCTTT. Its translation is CASSSGPRAFF.

This clonotype was recorded at least ten times. CDR3 region: CASSLYPDSNQPQHF. DNA of the CDR3: TGTGCCAGCAGTTTATATCCCGATAGCAATCAGCCCCAGCATTTT. This chain uses TRBV27 with TRBJ1-5; unclear D gene. The V and J ends lost 1 base and 0 bases respectively, with 7 bases between them. The CDR3 sequence is 15 residues long. CDR1 is MNHEY and CDR2 is SMNVEV in the germline V gene (reference sequence).

Details on this clonotype: A junction boundary mismatches the germline segment, possibly from a read error. The chain couples TRBV20-1 to TRBJ1-2; tentative D call: TRBD1 (6 bases). CDR3 length: 13 amino acids. Germline V gene data show CDR1 as DFQATT and CDR2 as SNEGSKA (reference sequence). The CDR3 DNA follows: TGCAGTGCTAGTCAAACGAACAGGGACCCCTACATCTTC. It codes for CSASQTNRDPYIF.